The text below deals with one T cell receptor beta chain. Antigen: not known. The study sampled blood at baseline, cycle 4 day 1, and cycle 7 day 1. This CDR3 contains 15 residues. Germline V gene lookup returns CDR1 SNHLY and CDR2 FYNNEI. V shed 1 base, J shed 0 bases, and the junction held 3 bases outside the gene matches. The sample is drawn from a study of OX40 agonist ivuxolimab in advanced cancers. Study-wide points: Among the least clonally expanded were partial responders at 0.1-3.0 mg/kg. The study observed clonal expansion of CD4+ and CD8+ blood T cells by week 6 at 0.1 to 3.0 mg/kg. There were, on average, more expanded clones in CD8+ T cells than in CD4+.

The assay was immunoSEQ multiplex PCR, and TCRdb's table has in-frame clones only and misses some. The sample lists 65,000 to 85,000 clones, just under 85% occurring once. This chain uses TRBV2 with TRBJ2-7; TRBD2 matches 7 bases. This specimen was CD4+ or CD8+ T cells sorted from blood, taken in a trial of the OX40 agonist ivuxolimab. This receptor was identified in an adult with an advanced solid tumor such as melanoma, head and neck, liver or kidney cancer. CDR3 loop: CASSEDGGSSYEQYF. CDR3 nucleotide sequence: TGTGCCAGCAGTGAAGATGGCGGGAGCTCCTACGAGCAGTACTTC.